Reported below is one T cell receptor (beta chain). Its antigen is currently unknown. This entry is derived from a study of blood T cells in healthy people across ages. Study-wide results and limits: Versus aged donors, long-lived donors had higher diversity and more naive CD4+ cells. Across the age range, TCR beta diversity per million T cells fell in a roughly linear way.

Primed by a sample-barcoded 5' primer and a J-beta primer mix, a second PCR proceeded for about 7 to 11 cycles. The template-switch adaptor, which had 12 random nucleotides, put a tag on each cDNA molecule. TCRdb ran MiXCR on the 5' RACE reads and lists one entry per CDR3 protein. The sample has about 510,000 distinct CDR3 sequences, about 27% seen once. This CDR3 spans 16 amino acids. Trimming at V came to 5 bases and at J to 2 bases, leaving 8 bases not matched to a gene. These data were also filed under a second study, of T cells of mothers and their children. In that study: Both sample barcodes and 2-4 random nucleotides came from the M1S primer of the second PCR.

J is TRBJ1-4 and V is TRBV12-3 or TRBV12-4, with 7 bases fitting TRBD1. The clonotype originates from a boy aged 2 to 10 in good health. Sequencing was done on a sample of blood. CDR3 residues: CASSPHRGLTNEKLFF. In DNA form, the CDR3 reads TGTGCCAGCAGTCCTCACAGGGGATTGACTAATGAAAAACTGTTTTTT.